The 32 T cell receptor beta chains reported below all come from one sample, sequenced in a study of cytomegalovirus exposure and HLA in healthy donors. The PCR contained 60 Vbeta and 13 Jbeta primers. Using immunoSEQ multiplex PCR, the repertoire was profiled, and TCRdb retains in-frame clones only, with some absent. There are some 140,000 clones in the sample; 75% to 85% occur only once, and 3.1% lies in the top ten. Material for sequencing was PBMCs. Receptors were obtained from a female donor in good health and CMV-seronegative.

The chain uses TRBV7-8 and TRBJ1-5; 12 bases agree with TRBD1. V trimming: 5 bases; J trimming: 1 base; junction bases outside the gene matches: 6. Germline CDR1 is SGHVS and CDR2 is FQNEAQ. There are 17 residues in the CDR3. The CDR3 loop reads CASSRGQGARSNQPQHF. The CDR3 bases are TGTGCCAGCAGCCGGGGACAGGGGGCAAGGAGCAATCAGCCCCAGCATTTT.

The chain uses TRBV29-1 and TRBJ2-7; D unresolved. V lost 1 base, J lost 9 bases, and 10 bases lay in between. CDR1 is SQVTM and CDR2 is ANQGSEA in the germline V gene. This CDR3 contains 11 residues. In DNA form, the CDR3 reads TGCAGCGTTGAAGTGGAGTTTAGGCAGTACTTC. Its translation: CSVEVEFRQYF.

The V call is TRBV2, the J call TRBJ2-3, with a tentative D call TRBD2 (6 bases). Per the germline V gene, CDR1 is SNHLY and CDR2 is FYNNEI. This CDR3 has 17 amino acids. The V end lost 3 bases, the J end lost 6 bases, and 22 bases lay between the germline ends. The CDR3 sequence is CASSDSRRGTGRDTQYF. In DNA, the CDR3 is TGTGCCAGCAGTGACTCCCGACGCGGGACGGGGCGGGATACGCAGTATTTT. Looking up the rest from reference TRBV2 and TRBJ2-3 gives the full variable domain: EPEVTQTPSHQVTQMGQEVILRCVPISNHLYFYWYRQILGQKVEFLVSFYNNEISEKSEIFDDQFSVERPDGSNFTLKIRSTKLEDSAMYFCASSDSRRGTGRDTQYFGPGTRLTVL.

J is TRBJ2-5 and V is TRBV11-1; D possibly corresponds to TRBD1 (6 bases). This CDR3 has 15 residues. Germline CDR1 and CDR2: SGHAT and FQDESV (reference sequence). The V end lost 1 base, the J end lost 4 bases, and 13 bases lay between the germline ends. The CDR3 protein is CASSLVRTVRETQYF. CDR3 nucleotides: TGTGCCAGCAGCTTAGTCAGGACAGTCCGAGAGACCCAGTACTTC.

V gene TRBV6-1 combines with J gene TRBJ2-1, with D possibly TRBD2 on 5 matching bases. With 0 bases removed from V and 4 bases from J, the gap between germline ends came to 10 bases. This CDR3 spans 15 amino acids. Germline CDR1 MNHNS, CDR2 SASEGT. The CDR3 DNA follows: TGTGCCAGCAGTGAAGCAGGACTTGTTTACAATGAGCAGTTCTTC. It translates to CASSEAGLVYNEQFF.

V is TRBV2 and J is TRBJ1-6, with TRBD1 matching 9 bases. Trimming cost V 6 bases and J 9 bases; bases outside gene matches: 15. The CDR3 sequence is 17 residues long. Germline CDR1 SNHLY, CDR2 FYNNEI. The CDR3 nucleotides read TGTGCCAGCAGCGAACCCCGGGACAGGGACTCTCCTTCACCCCTCCACTTT. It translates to CASSEPRDRDSPSPLHF.

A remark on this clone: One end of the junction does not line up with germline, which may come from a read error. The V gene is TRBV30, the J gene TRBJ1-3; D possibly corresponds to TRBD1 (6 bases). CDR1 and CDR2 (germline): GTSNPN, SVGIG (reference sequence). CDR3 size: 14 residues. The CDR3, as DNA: TGTGCCTGGAGTGTGGGCAGGGGTTGGAACACCATGTATTTT. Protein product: CAWSVGRGWNTMYF.

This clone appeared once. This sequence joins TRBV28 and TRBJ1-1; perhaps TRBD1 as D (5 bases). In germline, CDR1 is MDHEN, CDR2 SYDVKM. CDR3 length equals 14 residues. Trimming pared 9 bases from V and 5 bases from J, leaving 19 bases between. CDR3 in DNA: TGTGCCAGTCTGGACTTCGGGGGGGGTACTGAAGCTTTCTTT. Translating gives CASLDFGGGTEAFF.

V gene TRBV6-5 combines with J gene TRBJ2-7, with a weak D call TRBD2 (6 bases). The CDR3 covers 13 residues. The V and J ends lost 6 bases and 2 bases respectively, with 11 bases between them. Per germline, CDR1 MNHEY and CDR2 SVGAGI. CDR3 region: CASSRDSAYEQYF. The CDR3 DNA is TGTGCCAGCAGCCGGGACTCTGCCTACGAGCAGTACTTC.

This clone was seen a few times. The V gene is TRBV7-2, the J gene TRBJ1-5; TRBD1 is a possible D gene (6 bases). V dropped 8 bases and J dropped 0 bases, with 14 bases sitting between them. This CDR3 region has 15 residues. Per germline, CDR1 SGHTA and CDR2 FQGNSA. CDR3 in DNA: TGTGCCAGCTCAAGGGGGACAACTAGCAATCAGCCCCAGCATTTT. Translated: CASSRGTTSNQPQHF.

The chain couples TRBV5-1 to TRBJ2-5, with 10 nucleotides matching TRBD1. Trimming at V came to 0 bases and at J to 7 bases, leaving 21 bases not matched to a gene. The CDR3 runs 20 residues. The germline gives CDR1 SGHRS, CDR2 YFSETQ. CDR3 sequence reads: CASSLVTAVTGGIDSGTQYF. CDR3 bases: TGCGCCAGCAGCTTGGTCACGGCCGTGACAGGGGGCATAGACAGCGGGACCCAGTACTTC. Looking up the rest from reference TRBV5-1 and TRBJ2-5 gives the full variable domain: KAGVTQTPRYLIKTRGQQVTLSCSPISGHRSVSWYQQTPGQGLQFLFEYFSETQRNKGNFPGRFSGRQFSNSRSEMNVSTLELGDSALYLCASSLVTAVTGGIDSGTQYFGPGTRLLVL.

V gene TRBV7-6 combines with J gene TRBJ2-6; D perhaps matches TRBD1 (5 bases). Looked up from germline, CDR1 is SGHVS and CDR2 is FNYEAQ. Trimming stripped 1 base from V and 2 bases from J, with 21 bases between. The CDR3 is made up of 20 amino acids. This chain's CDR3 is CASSLVRSLTETPGANVLTF. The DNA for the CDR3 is TGTGCCAGCAGCTTAGTCCGGTCGTTGACAGAAACCCCTGGGGCCAACGTCCTGACTTTC.

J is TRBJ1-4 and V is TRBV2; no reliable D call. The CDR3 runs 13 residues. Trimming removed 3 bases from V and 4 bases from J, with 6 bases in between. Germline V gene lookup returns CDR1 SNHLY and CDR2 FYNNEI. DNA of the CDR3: TGTGCCAGCAGTGACCGACTTAATGAAAAACTGTTTTTT. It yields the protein CASSDRLNEKLFF.

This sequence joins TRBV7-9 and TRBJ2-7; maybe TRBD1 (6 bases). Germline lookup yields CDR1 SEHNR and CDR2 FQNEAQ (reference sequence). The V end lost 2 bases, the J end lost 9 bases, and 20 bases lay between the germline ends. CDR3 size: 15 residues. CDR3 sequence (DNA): TGTGCCAGCAGCTTATCCGGGACATCCCCCCGTGGGCAGTACTTC. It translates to CASSLSGTSPRGQYF.

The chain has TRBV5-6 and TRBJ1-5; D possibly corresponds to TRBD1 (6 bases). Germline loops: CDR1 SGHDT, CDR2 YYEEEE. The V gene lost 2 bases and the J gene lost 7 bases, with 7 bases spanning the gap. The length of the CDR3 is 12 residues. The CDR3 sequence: CASSLTGQPQHF. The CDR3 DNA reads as TGTGCCAGCAGCTTAACAGGGCAGCCCCAGCATTTT.

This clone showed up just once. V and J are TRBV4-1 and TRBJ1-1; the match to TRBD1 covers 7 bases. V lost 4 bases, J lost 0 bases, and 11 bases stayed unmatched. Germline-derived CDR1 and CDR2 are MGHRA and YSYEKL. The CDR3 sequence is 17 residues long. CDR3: CASSPRRGPLMNTEAFF. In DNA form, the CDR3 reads TGCGCCAGCAGCCCGCGAAGGGGGCCCTTAATGAACACTGAAGCTTTCTTT.

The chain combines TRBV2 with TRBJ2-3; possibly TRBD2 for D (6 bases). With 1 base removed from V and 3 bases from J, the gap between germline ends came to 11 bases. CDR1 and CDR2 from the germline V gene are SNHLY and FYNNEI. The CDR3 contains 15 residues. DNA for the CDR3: TGTGCCAGCAGTGAAGATCGGGGGAGGACAGATACGCAGTATTTT. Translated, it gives CASSEDRGRTDTQYF.

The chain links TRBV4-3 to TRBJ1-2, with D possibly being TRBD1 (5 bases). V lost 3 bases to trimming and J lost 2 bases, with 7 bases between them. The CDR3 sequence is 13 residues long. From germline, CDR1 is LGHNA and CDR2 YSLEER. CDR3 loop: CASSQTDNYGYTF. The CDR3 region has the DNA TGCGCCAGCAGCCAGACAGACAACTATGGCTACACCTTC.

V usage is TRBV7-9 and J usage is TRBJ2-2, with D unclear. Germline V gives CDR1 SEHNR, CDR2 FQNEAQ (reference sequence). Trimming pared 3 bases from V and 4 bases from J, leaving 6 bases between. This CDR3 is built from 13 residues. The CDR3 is CASSFTSTGELFF. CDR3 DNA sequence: TGTGCCAGCAGCTTCACCAGCACCGGGGAGCTGTTTTTT.

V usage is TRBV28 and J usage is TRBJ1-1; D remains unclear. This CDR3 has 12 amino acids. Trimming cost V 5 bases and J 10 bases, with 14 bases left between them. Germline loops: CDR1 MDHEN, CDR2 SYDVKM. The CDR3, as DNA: TGTGCCAGCAGTGCCGGGTCTTATGTAGCTTTCTTT. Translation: CASSAGSYVAFF.

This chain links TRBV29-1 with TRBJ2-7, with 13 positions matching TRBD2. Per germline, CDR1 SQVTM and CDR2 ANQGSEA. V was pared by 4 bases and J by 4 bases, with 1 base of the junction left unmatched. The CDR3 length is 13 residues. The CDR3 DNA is TGCAGCGTTGGGACTAGCGGGAGTTACGAGCAGTACTTC. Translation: CSVGTSGSYEQYF.

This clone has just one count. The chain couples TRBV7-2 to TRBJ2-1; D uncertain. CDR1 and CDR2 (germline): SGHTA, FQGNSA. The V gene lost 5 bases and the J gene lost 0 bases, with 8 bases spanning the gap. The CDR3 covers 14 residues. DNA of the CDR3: TGTGCCAGCAGCGTGATGAGCTCCTACAATGAGCAGTTCTTC. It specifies CASSVMSSYNEQFF.

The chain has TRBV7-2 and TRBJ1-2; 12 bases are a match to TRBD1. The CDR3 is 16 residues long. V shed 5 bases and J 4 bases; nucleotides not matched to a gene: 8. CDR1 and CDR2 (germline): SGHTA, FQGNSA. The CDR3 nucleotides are TGTGCCAGCAGCCCCAGTGGGACAGGGGGCGTCTATGGCTACACCTTC. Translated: CASSPSGTGGVYGYTF. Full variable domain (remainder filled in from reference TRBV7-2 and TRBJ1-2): GAGVSQSPSNKVTEKGKDVELRCDPISGHTALYWYRQSLGQGLEFLIYFQGNSAPDKSGLPSDRFSAERTGGSVSTLTIQRTQQEDSAVYLCASSPSGTGGVYGYTFGSGTRLTVV.

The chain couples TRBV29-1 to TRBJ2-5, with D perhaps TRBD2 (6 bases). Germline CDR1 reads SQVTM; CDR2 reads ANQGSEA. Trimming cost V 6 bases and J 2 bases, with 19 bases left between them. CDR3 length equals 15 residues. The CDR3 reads CSVAGTGESQETQYF. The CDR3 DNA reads TGCAGCGTCGCCGGGACTGGCGAGAGTCAAGAGACCCAGTACTTC.

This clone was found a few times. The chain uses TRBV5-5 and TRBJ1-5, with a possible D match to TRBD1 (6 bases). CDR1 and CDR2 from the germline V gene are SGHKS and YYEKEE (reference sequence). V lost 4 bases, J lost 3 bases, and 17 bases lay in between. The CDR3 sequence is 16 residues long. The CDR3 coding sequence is TGTGCCAGCAGCCAGCGGGGGGGCATACTCAATCAGCCCCAGCATTTT. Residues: CASSQRGGILNQPQHF. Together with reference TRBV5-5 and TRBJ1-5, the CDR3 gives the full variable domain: DAGVTQSPTHLIKTRGQQVTLRCSPISGHKSVSWYQQVLGQGPQFIFQYYEKEERGRGNFPDRFSARQFPNYSSELNVNALLLGDSALYLCASSQRGGILNQPQHFGDGTRLSIL.

CDR3 DNA sequence: TGTGCCGTCCGAGGCCCTGTGGGGACCCAGTACTTC. This translates into CAVRGPVGTQYF. This chain links TRBV5-4 with TRBJ2-5; no clear D. The germline V gene encodes CDR1 SGHNT and CDR2 YYREEE (reference sequence). This CDR3 contains 12 residues. Trimming removed 10 bases at V and 7 bases at J, with 17 bases between.

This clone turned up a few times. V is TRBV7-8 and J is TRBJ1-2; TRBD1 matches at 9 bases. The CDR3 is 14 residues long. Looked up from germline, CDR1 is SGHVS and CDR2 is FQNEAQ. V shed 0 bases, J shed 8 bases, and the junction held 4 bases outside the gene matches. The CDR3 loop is CASSLAWTGEGYTF. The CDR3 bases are TGTGCCAGCAGCTTAGCGTGGACAGGGGAAGGCTACACCTTC.

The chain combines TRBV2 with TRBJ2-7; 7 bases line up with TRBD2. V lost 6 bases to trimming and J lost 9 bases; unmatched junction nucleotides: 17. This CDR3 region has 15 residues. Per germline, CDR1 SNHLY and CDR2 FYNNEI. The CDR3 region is CASSPRAGAACRQYF. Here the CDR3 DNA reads TGTGCCAGCAGCCCGAGGGCGGGAGCGGCGTGTAGGCAGTACTTC.

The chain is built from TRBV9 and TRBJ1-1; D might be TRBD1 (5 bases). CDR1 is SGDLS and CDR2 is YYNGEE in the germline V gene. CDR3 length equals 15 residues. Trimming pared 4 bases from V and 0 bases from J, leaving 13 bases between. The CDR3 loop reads CASSPRLQVNTEAFF. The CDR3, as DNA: TGTGCCAGCAGCCCCCGGTTACAGGTGAACACTGAAGCTTTCTTT. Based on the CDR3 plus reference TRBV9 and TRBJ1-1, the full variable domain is DSGVTQTPKHLITATGQRVTLRCSPRSGDLSVYWYQQSLDQGLQFLIQYYNGEERAKGNILERFSAQQFPDLHSELNLSSLELGDSALYFCASSPRLQVNTEAFFGQGTRLTVV.

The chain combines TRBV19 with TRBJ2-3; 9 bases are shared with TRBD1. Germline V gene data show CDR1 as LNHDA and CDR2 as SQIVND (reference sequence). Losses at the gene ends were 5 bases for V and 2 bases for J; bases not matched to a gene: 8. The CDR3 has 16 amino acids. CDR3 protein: CASSLGQGRDTDTQYF. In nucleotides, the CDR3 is TGTGCCAGTAGTCTGGGACAGGGCCGAGACACAGATACGCAGTATTTT.

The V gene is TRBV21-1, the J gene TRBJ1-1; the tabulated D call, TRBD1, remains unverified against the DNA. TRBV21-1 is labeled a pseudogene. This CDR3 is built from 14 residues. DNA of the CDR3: TGTGCCAGCAGAGGGGACAGGGTATCCACTGAAGCTTTCTTT. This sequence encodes CASRGDRVSTEAFF.

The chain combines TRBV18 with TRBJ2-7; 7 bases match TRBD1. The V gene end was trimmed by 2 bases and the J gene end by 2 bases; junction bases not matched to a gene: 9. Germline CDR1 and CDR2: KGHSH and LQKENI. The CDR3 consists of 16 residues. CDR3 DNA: TGTGCCAGCTCACCATTGGGGACAGCAACTACCTACGAGCAGTACTTC. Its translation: CASSPLGTATTYEQYF.